This T cell receptor (beta chain) was sequenced for a study of T cells expressing NK-cell markers. Study-level results: These clonotypes additionally ranked first within the CD3+CD56-NKG2C+ fraction of a few donors. HCMV specificity of the expanded NKG2C+ T cell clones was not established.

TCRdb re-called the 5' RACE reads, yielding one record per CDR3 amino acid sequence without DNA. The table gives over 13,000 distinct CDR3 sequences; the top ten clones make up approximately 59% of it. On this clonotype itself: The antigen remains unidentified.

CDR1 MNHEY and CDR2 SVGEGT come from the germline V gene. The CDR3 extends over 14 amino acids. Input material: blood T cells: a sorted CD56 or NKG2C T cell subset, CD4+ or CD8+ T cells, or bulk PBMC T cells (not recorded which). This chain links TRBV6-2 or TRBV6-3 with TRBJ2-7; TCRdb gives TRBD1 as the D gene, but with no DNA this cannot be confirmed. This TCR came from a man aged 18-70 years in good health. The CDR3 region is CASTQDRVSYEQYF.